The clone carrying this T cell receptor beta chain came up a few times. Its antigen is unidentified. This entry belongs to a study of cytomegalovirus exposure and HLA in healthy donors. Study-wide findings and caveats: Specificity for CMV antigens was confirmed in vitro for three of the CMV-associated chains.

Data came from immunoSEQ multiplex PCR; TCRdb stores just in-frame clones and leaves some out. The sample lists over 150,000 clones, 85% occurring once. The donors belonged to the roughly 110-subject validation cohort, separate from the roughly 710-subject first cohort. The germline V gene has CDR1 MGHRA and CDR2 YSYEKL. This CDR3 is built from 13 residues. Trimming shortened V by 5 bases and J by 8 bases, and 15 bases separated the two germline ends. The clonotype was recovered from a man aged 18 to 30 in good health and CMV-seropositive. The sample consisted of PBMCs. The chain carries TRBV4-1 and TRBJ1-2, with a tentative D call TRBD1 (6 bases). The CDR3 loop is CASSSQGFVGYTF. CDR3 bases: TGCGCCAGCAGCTCCCAGGGGTTCGTCGGCTACACCTTC.